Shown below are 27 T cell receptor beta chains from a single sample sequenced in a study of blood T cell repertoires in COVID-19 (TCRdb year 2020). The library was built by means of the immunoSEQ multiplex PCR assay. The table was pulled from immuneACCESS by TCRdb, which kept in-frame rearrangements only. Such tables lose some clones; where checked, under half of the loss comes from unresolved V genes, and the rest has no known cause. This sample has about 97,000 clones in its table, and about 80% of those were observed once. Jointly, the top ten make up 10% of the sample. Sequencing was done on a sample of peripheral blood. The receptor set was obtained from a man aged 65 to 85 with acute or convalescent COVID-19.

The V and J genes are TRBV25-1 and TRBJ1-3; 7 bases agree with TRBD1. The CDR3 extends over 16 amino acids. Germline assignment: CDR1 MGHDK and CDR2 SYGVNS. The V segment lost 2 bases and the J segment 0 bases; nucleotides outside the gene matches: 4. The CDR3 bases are TGTGCCAGCAGTGAACGGGGACAGCCCTCTGGAAACACCATATATTTT. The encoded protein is CASSERGQPSGNTIYF.

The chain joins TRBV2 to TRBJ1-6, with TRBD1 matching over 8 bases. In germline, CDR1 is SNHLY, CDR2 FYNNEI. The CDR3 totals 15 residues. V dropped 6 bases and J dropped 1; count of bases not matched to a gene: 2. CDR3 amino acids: CASRDRESYNSPLHF. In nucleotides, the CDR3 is TGTGCCAGCAGGGACAGGGAATCCTATAATTCACCCCTCCACTTT. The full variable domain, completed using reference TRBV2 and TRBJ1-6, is EPEVTQTPSHQVTQMGQEVILRCVPISNHLYFYWYRQILGQKVEFLVSFYNNEISEKSEIFDDQFSVERPDGSNFTLKIRSTKLEDSAMYFCASRDRESYNSPLHFGNGTRLTVT.

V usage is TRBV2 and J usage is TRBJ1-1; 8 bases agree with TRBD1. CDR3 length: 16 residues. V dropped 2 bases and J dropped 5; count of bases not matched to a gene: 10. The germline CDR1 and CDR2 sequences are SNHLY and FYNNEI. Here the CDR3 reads CASSERQGARGTEAFF. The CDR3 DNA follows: TGTGCCAGCAGTGAACGGCAGGGGGCACGGGGGACTGAAGCTTTCTTT.

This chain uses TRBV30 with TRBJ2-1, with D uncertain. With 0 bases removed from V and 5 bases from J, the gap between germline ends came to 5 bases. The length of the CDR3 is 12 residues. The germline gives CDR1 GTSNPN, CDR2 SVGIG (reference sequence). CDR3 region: CAWSVFNNEQFF. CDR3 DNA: TGTGCCTGGAGTGTATTTAACAATGAGCAGTTCTTC.

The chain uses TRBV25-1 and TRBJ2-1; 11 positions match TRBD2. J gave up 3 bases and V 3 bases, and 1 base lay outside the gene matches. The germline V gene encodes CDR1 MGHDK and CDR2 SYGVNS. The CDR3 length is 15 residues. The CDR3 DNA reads TGTGCCAGCAGTGATAGCGGGGGGGGCTACAATGAGCAGTTCTTC. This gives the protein CASSDSGGGYNEQFF.

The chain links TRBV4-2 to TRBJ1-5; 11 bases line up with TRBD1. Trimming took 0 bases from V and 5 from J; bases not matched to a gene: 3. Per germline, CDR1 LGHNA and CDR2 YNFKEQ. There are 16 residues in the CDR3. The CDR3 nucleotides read TGTGCCAGCAGCCAAGAAGGGGGACAGGGGGATCAGCCCCAGCATTTT. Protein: CASSQEGGQGDQPQHF.

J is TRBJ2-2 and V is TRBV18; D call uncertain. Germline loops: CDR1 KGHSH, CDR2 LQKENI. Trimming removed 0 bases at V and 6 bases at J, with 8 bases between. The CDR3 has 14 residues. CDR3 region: CASSPPERAGELFF. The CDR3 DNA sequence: TGTGCCAGCTCACCACCGGAGCGCGCCGGGGAGCTGTTTTTT.

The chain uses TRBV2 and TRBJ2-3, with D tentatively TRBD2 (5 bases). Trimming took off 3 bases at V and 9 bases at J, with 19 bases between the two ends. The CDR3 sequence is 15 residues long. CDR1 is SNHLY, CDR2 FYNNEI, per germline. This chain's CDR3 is CASSDGNLAQITQYF. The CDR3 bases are TGTGCCAGCAGTGACGGGAACCTAGCACAGATAACGCAGTATTTT.

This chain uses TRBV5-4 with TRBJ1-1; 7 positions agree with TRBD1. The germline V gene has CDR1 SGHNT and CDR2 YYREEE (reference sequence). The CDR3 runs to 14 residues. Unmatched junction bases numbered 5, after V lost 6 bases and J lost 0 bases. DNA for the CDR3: TGTGCCAGCACCCGGGACAGCATGAACACTGAAGCTTTCTTT. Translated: CASTRDSMNTEAFF.

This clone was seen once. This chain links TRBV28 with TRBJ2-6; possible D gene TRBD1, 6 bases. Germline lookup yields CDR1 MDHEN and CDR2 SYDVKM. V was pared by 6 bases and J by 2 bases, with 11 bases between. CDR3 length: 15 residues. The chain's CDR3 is CASRSTGTGANVLTF. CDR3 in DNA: TGTGCCAGCAGATCCACAGGGACTGGGGCCAACGTCCTGACTTTC.

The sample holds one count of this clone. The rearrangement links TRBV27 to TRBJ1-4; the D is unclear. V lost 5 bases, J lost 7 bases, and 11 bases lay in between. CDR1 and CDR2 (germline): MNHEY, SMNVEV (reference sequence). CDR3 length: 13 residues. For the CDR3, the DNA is TGTGCCAGCAGTCTAATATGGGCTGAAAAACTGTTTTTT. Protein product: CASSLIWAEKLFF. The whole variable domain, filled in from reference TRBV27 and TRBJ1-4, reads EAQVTQNPRYLITVTGKKLTVTCSQNMNHEYMSWYRQDPGLGLRQIYYSMNVEVTDKGDVPEGYKVSRKEKRNFPLILESPSPNQTSLYFCASSLIWAEKLFFGSGTQLSVL.

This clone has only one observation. This CDR3 is CASSLETGQLGLGSWDTQYF. The CDR3 DNA reads as TGTGCCAGCAGCTTAGAGACGGGACAGTTGGGGTTGGGATCTTGGGATACGCAGTATTTT. The chain is built from TRBV11-2 and TRBJ2-3; TRBD1 agrees at 7 bases. The CDR3 consists of 20 residues. V shed 0 bases and J 6 bases; nucleotides not matched to a gene: 21. Germline CDR1 SGHAT, CDR2 FQNNGV.

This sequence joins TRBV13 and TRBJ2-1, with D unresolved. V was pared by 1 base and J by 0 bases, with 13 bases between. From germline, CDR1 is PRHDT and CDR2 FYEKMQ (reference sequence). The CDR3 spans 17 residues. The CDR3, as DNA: TGTGCCAGCAGCTTAGTAGCCGTCTCTACCTCCTACAATGAGCAGTTCTTC. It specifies CASSLVAVSTSYNEQFF.

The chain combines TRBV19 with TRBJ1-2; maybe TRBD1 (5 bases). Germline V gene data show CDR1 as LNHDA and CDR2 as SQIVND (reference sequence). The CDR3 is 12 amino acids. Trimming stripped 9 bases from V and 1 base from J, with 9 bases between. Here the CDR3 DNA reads TGTGCCAGCAACAGGATTAACTATGGCTACACCTTC. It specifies CASNRINYGYTF.

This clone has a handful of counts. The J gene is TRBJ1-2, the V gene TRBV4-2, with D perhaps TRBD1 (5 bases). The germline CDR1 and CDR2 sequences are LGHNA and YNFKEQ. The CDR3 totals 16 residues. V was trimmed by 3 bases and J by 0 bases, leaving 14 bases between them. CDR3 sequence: CASSQDIPQANYGYTF. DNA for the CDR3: TGTGCCAGCAGCCAGGACATCCCTCAGGCTAACTATGGCTACACCTTC.

The CDR3 nucleotides read TGTGCCAGCGAACTTGAGAATAACTATGGCTACACCTTC. Translated, it gives CASELENNYGYTF. The chain is built from TRBV12-3 or TRBV12-4 and TRBJ1-2; D gene ambiguous. CDR3 length equals 13 residues. Deletions cut 8 bases from V and 1 base from J, with 11 bases between.

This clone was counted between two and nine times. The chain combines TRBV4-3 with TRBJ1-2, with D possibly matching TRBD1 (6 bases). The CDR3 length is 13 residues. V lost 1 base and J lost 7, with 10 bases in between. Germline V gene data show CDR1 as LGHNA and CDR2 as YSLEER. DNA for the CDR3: TGCGCCAGCAGCCAAGCCAGACAGGCTGGCTACACCTTC. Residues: CASSQARQAGYTF.

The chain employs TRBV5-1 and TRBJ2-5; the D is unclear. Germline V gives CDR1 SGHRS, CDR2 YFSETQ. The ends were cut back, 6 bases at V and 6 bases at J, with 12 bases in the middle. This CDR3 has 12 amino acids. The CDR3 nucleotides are TGCGCCAGCAAGGAGTTCGGAAAGACCCAGTACTTC. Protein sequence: CASKEFGKTQYF. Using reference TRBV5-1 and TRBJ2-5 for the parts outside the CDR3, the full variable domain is KAGVTQTPRYLIKTRGQQVTLSCSPISGHRSVSWYQQTPGQGLQFLFEYFSETQRNKGNFPGRFSGRQFSNSRSEMNVSTLELGDSALYLCASKEFGKTQYFGPGTRLLVL.

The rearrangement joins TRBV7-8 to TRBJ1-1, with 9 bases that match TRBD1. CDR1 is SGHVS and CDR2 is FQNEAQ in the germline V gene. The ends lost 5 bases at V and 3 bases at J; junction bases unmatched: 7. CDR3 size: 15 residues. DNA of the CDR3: TGTGCCAGCAGCCCAAACAGGGGGCTTTACACTGAAGCTTTCTTT. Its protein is CASSPNRGLYTEAFF.

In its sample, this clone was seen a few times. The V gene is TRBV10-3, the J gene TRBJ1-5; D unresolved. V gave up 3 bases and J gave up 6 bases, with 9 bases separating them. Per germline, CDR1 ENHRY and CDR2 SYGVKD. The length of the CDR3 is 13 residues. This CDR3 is CAISEREGQPQHF. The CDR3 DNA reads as TGTGCCATCAGTGAACGGGAAGGTCAGCCCCAGCATTTT.

CDR3 sequence reads: CSVLSGLNTDTQYF. In DNA, the CDR3 is TGCAGCGTTCTCAGCGGACTAAACACAGATACGCAGTATTTT. This chain uses TRBV29-1 with TRBJ2-3, with TRBD2 as a possible D gene (6 bases). CDR1 is SQVTM and CDR2 is ANQGSEA in the germline V gene. This CDR3 spans 14 amino acids. With 5 bases removed from V and 2 bases from J, the gap between germline ends came to 14 bases.

The CDR3 bases are TGTGCCACCAGTGATTTGCGGGGGGCAGGTTACTTC. Translated: CATSDLRGAGYF. The V gene is TRBV24-1, the J gene TRBJ2-5; D may be TRBD2 (7 bases). The CDR3 extends over 12 amino acids. CDR1 and CDR2 (germline): KGHDR, SFDVKD. The V gene lost 0 bases and the J gene lost 14 bases, with 12 bases spanning the gap.

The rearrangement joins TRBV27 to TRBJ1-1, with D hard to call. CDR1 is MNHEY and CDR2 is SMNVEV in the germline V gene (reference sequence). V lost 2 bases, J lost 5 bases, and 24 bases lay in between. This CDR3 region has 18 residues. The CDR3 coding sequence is TGTGCCAGCAGTTTAAGAGCCTGGAGGTCATCCGCGCGGACTGAAGCTTTCTTT. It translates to CASSLRAWRSSARTEAFF.

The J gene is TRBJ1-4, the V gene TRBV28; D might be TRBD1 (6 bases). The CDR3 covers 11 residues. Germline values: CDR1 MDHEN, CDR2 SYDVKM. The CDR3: CGTASNEKLFF. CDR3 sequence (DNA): TGTGGGACAGCAAGCAATGAAAAACTGTTTTTT.

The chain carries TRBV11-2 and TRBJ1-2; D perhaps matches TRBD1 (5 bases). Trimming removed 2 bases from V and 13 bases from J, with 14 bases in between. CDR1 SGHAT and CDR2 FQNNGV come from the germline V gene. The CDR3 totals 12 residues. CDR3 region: CASSLTTGGFTF. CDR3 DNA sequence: TGTGCCAGCAGCTTAACTACAGGCGGTTTCACCTTC.

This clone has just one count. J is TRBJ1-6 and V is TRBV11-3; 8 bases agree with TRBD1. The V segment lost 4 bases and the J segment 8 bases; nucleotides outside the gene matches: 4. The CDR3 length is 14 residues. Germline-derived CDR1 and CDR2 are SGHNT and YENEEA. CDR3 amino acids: CASSSGQGDSPLHF. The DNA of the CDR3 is TGTGCCAGCAGCTCCGGACAGGGTGATTCACCCCTCCACTTT.

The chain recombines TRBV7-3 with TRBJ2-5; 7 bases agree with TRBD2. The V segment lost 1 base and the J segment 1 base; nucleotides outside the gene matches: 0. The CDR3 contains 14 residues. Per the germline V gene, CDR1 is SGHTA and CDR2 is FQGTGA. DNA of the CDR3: TGTGCCAGCAGCTTAAGCGGGGGCCAAGAGACCCAGTACTTC. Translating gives CASSLSGGQETQYF.